Listed below are T cell receptor beta chains from one sample, sequenced in a study of blood T cell repertoires in COVID-19. Profiled with immunoSEQ multiplex PCR; TCRdb holds only in-frame clones, not every one. The table has 150,000 to 190,000 clones, around four fifths seen once; the top ten hold 7.3%. The specimen sequenced was PBMCs or T cells enriched from blood (not recorded which). All receptors derive from a man aged 50 or older who had recovered from COVID-19. The CDR3 runs from the conserved cysteine through the conserved F or W. D genes are given only for firm matches. Rows may omit the clone size; those that give it use once, few, many or a size class.

v_call	j_call	clone_size	d_call	cdr3_length	cdr3_aa	cdr3_nt
TRBV7-2	TRBJ2-3	-	TRBD1	18	CASSPSGTAVPSTDTQYF	TGTGCCAGCAGCCCCTCGGGGACAGCTGTTCCTAGCACAGATACGCAGTATTTT
TRBV5-1	TRBJ1-1	-	-	14	CASSLGGRGTEAFF	TGCGCCAGCAGCTTGGGTGGCAGGGGCACTGAAGCTTTCTTT
TRBV5-6	TRBJ1-4	-	TRBD1	14	CASSFGQGREKLFF	TGTGCCAGCAGCTTCGGACAGGGTCGTGAAAAACTGTTTTTT
TRBV3-1/TRBV3-2	TRBJ2-2	-	TRBD2	14	CASSQGGGPGELFF	TGTGCCAGCAGCCAAGGGGGAGGGCCCGGGGAGCTGTTTTTT
TRBV15	TRBJ1-5	-	TRBD1	16	CATSREKQGGSQPQHF	TGTGCCACCAGCAGAGAGAAACAGGGGGGAAGTCAGCCCCAGCATTTT
TRBV3-1/TRBV3-2	TRBJ2-7	-	TRBD1	18	CASSQTDRGNSRAYEQYF	TGTGCCAGCAGCCAGACGGACAGGGGCAATAGTAGAGCATACGAGCAGTACTTC
TRBV15	TRBJ2-3	-	TRBD2	15	CATSVGLAGVDTQYF	TGTGCCACCAGCGTAGGACTAGCGGGGGTGGATACGCAGTATTTT
TRBV2	TRBJ2-2	-	TRBD1	15	CASSVRGGKSGELFF	TGTGCCAGCAGTGTTAGAGGGGGCAAGTCCGGGGAGCTGTTTTTT
TRBV3-1/TRBV3-2	TRBJ1-5	-	TRBD1	16	CASSQDSSAGGQPQHF	TGTGCCAGCAGCCAAGACTCTTCGGCAGGGGGACAGCCCCAGCATTTT
TRBV11-3	TRBJ2-3	-	TRBD1	18	CASSLVGTVPTPTDTQYF	TGTGCCAGCAGCTTAGTAGGGACAGTACCCACACCCACAGATACGCAGTATTTT
TRBV10-3	TRBJ2-3	-	-	13	CAISPGLRDTQYF	TGTGCCATCAGCCCGGGACTTAGAGATACGCAGTATTTT
TRBV11-3	TRBJ2-1	-	TRBD1	15	CASSLKTGLGNEQFF	TGTGCCAGCAGCCTAAAGACAGGGCTGGGGAATGAGCAGTTCTTC
TRBV9	TRBJ1-4	-	TRBD1	15	CASSVEEGADEKLFF	TGTGCCAGCAGCGTAGAGGAGGGGGCCGATGAAAAACTGTTTTTT
TRBV5-6	TRBJ1-1	-	TRBD1	15	CASSWWDRVGSEAFF	TGTGCCAGCAGCTGGTGGGACAGGGTCGGGTCTGAAGCTTTCTTT
TRBV18	TRBJ1-2	-	TRBD1	14	CASSDGQGNYGYTF	TGTGCCAGCTCAGACGGACAGGGTAACTATGGCTACACCTTC
TRBV12-3/TRBV12-4	TRBJ2-5	-	TRBD2	12	CASRGGYETQYF	TGTGCCAGCAGGGGAGGGTACGAGACCCAGTACTTC
TRBV5-1	TRBJ1-1	-	TRBD1	15	CASSSTGGSVTEAFF	TGCGCCAGCAGCTCTACAGGGGGCTCAGTCACTGAAGCTTTCTTT
TRBV5-1	TRBJ1-2	-	-	16	CASSLAPSDGAYGYTF	TGCGCCAGCAGCTTGGCCCCCTCAGACGGAGCCTATGGCTACACCTTC
TRBV9	TRBJ1-2	few	-	13	CASSVGGDYGYTF	TGTGCCAGCAGCGTAGGGGGGGACTATGGCTACACCTTC
TRBV10-3	TRBJ2-1	-	TRBD1	16	CAISEPGGSPGNEQFF	TGTGCCATCAGTGAACCAGGGGGCTCCCCCGGCAATGAGCAGTTCTTC
TRBV6-5	TRBJ1-4	-	TRBD1	12	CVVGQINEKLFF	TGTGTCGTGGGACAGATTAATGAAAAACTGTTTTTT
TRBV7-3	TRBJ2-1	once	-	16	CASSPRARGSYNEQFF	TGTGCCAGCAGCCCCCGGGCCCGGGGATCCTACAATGAGCAGTTCTTC
TRBV5-4	TRBJ1-1	once	TRBD1	18	CASSPPPGQGFDGGKAFF	TGTGCCAGCAGCCCCCCACCGGGACAGGGTTTTGACGGAGGGAAAGCTTTCTTT
TRBV5-6	TRBJ1-3	-	-	14	CASSLRRVEDTIYF	TGTGCCAGCAGCTTGCGCAGGGTAGAAGACACCATATATTTT
TRBV23-1	TRBJ1-2	-	-	11	CASSQDSYYTF	TGCGCCAGCAGTCAGGACAGTTACTACACCTTC
TRBV11-2	TRBJ2-7	once	TRBD1	14	CASSFGTGVYEQYF	TGTGCCAGCAGCTTCGGGACAGGGGTATACGAGCAGTACTTC
TRBV19	TRBJ1-5	-	-	15	CASSIGGVGNQPQHF	TGTGCCAGTAGTATAGGGGGAGTTGGCAATCAGCCCCAGCATTTT
TRBV5-1	TRBJ1-1	-	-	15	CASSLSPGGNTEAFF	TGCGCCAGCAGCTTGAGTCCCGGCGGAAACACTGAAGCTTTCTTT
TRBV5-4	TRBJ2-7	once	TRBD2	18	CASSRSSPGLAEIYEQYF	TGTGCCAGCAGCAGGTCAAGTCCGGGACTAGCCGAAATCTACGAGCAGTACTTC
TRBV3-1/TRBV3-2	TRBJ2-3	-	TRBD2	14	CASSQSLAGVGQYF	TGTGCCAGCAGCCAATCACTAGCGGGGGTTGGGCAGTATTTT
TRBV18	TRBJ1-4	-	TRBD1	16	CASSPGTGGRNEKLFF	TGTGCCAGCTCACCCGGGACAGGGGGCCGAAATGAAAAACTGTTTTTT
TRBV30	TRBJ1-1	few	-	12	CAWRRTVTEAFF	TGTGCCTGGAGGCGGACAGTCACTGAAGCTTTCTTT
TRBV7-2	TRBJ1-2	-	-	16	CASSDPLAESNYGYTF	TGTGCCAGCAGCGACCCTTTGGCGGAATCGAACTATGGCTACACCTTC
TRBV10-1	TRBJ1-1	-	TRBD1	13	CASGDRAVTEAFF	TGCGCCAGTGGGGACAGGGCTGTCACTGAAGCTTTCTTT
TRBV19	TRBJ1-2	-	-	13	CASTPTGIGGYTF	TGTGCCAGTACCCCAACAGGGATCGGCGGCTACACCTTC
TRBV4-2	TRBJ2-5	-	-	13	CASSQDRGETQYF	TGTGCCAGCAGCCAAGATAGGGGCGAGACCCAGTACTTC
TRBV5-6	TRBJ1-1	-	TRBD1	14	CASSWGQTATEAFF	TGTGCCAGCAGCTGGGGACAGACGGCCACTGAAGCTTTCTTT
TRBV9	TRBJ1-2	few	-	15	CASSPVGGTNYGYTF	TGTGCCAGCAGCCCGGTCGGGGGGACCAACTATGGCTACACCTTC
TRBV2	TRBJ2-2	few	TRBD2	16	CASSDGLAGGGGELFF	TGTGCCAGCAGCGACGGACTAGCGGGGGGTGGCGGGGAGCTGTTTTTT
TRBV5-1	TRBJ1-5	-	-	13	CASSFVSGQPQHF	TGCGCCAGCAGCTTTGTTTCAGGGCAGCCCCAGCATTTT
TRBV7-9	TRBJ2-5	-	TRBD2	16	CASTKTSGGPGETQYF	TGTGCCAGCACCAAGACTAGCGGGGGCCCGGGCGAGACCCAGTACTTC
TRBV5-4	TRBJ1-4	-	-	15	CASSLDRQGPRELFF	TGTGCCAGCAGCTTGGATCGGCAGGGGCCCCGAGAACTGTTTTTT
TRBV7-3	TRBJ2-3	-	-	13	CASSFRSSDTQYF	TGTGCCAGCAGCTTTAGGAGTTCAGATACGCAGTATTTT
TRBV10-3	TRBJ2-7	-	TRBD1	15	CAISRDSWGFTEQYF	TGTGCCATCAGTCGGGACAGCTGGGGTTTCACCGAGCAGTACTTC
TRBV7-9	TRBJ1-2	-	-	14	CASSHAAQADGYTF	TGTGCCAGCAGCCACGCCGCGCAGGCCGATGGCTACACCTTC
TRBV18	TRBJ2-1	-	TRBD1	17	CASSPPLGQGDYNEQFF	TGTGCCAGCTCACCCCCATTGGGACAGGGGGATTACAATGAGCAGTTCTTC
TRBV9	TRBJ1-6	-	-	12	CASSAGDSPLHF	TGTGCCAGCAGCGCAGGGGATTCACCCCTCCACTTT
TRBV19	TRBJ2-5	-	-	14	CASSIGTEKETQYF	TGTGCCAGTAGTATAGGGACAGAAAAAGAGACCCAGTACTTC
TRBV5-6	TRBJ2-5	-	TRBD1	16	CASSSKGTGQGTTQYF	TGTGCCAGCAGCTCGAAGGGCACGGGACAGGGAACAACCCAGTACTTC
TRBV13	TRBJ2-2	-	-	15	CASSSYTDSTGELFF	TGTGCCAGCAGCTCTTACACGGACAGCACCGGGGAGCTGTTTTTT
TRBV6-5	TRBJ1-2	-	TRBD1	14	CASSYRTGGGGYTF	TGTGCCAGCAGTTACCGCACAGGGGGCGGGGGCTACACCTTC
TRBV12-5	TRBJ1-6	-	-	13	CASGPNYNSPLHF	TGTGCTAGTGGTCCCAACTATAATTCACCCCTCCACTTT
TRBV3-1/TRBV3-2	TRBJ2-7	-	-	11	CASSQHYEQYF	TGTGCCAGCAGCCAACACTACGAGCAGTACTTC
TRBV3-1/TRBV3-2	TRBJ1-1	-	-	16	CASSQDVQGRSTEAFF	TGTGCCAGCAGCCAAGATGTCCAGGGGCGTAGTACTGAAGCTTTCTTT